Given below is one T cell receptor (beta chain) in context. This record belongs to a study of technical replicates of blood from a few donors. From germline, CDR1 is MGHRA and CDR2 YSYEKL. CDR3 length: 14 amino acids. V was shortened by 4 bases and J by 4 bases, with 13 bases between the two germline ends. Measured with immunoSEQ multiplex PCR; TCRdb has only the in-frame clones, and not every one. Here the sample spans 35,000 to 50,000 clones, about 96% being singletons. The chain uses TRBV4-1 and TRBJ1-1; D not certain. The sequenced sample consisted of T cells isolated from PBMCs. The sequence derives from a human donor in good health. This chain's CDR3 is CASSRRNWSTEAFF. CDR3 DNA: TGCGCCAGCAGCCGAAGGAATTGGAGCACTGAAGCTTTCTTT.